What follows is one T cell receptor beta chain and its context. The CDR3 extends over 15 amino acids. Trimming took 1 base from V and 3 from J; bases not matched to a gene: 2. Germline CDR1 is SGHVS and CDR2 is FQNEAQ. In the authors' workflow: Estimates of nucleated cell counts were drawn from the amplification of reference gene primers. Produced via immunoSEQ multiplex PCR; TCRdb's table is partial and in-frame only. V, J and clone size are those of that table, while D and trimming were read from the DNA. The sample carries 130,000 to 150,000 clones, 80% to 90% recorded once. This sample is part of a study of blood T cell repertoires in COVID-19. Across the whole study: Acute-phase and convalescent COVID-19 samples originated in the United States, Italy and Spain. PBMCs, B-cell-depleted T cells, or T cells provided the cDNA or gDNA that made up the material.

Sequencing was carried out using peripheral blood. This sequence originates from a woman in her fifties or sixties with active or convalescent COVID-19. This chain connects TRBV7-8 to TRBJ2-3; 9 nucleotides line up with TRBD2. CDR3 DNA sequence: TGTGCCAGCAGCTTAGGGCTAGCGGGGACAGATACGCAGTATTTT. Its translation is CASSLGLAGTDTQYF.